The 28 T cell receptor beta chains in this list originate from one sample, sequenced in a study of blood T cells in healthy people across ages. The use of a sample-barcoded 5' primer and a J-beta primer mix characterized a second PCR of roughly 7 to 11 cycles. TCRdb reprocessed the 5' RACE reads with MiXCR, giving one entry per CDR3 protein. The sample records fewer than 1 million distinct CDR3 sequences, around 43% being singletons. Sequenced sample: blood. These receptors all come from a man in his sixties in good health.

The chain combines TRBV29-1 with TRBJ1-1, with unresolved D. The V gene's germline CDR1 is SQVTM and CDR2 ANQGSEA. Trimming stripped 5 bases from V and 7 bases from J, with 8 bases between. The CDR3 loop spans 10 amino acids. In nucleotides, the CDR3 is TGCAGCGTTCGGATGGGTGAAGCTTTCTTT. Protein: CSVRMGEAFF.

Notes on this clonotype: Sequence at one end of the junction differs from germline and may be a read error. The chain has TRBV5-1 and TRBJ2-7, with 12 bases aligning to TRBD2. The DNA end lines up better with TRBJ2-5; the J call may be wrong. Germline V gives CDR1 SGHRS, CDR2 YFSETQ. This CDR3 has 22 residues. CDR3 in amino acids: CASRLGDYFPTSGGLLRETQYF. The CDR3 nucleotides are TGCGCCAGCAGATTGGGGGACTACTTCCCAACTAGCGGGGGGCTCCTCCGGGAGACCCAGTACTTC.

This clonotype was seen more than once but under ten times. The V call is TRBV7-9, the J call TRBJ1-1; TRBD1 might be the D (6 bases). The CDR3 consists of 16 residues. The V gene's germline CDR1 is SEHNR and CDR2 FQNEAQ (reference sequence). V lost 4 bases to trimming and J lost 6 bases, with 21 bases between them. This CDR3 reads CASSSAGGTPKSEAFF. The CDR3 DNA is TGTGCCAGCAGCTCGGCCGGCGGGACACCAAAATCTGAAGCTTTCTTT.

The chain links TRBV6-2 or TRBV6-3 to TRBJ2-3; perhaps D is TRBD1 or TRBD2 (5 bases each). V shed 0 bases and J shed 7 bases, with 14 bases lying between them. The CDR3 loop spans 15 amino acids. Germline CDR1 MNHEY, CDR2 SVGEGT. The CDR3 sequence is CASSYSGRIQNTQYF. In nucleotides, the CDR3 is TGTGCCAGCAGTTACTCGGGACGGATTCAAAATACGCAGTATTTT.

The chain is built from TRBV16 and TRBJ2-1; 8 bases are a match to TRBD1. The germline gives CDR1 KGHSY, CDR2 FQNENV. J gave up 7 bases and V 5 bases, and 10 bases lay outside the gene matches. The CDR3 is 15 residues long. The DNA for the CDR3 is TGTGCCAGCAGCACCCACAGGGGGGCGTTAAATGAGCAGTTCTTC. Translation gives CASSTHRGALNEQFF.

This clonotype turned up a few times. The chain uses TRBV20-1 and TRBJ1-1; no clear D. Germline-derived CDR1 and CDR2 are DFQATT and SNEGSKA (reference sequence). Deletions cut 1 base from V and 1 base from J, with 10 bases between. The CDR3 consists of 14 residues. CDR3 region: CSARAGGQNTEAFF. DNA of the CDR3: TGCAGTGCTAGAGCCGGCGGCCAGAACACTGAAGCTTTCTTT.

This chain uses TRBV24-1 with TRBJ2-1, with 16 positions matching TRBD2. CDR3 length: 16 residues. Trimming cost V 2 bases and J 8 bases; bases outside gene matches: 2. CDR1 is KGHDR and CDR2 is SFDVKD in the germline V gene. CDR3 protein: CATSDSGTSGGDEQFF. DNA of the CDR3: TGTGCCACCAGTGATTCAGGGACTAGCGGGGGGGATGAGCAGTTCTTC.

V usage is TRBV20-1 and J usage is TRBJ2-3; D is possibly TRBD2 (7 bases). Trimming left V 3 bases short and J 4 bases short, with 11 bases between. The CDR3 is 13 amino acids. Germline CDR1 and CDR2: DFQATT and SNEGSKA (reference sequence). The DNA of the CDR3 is TGCAGTGCTAGGCGGGGGCCACCAGATACGCAGTATTTT. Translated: CSARRGPPDTQYF.

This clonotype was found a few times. This chain's CDR3 is CASSQGHMNYGYTF. In DNA, the CDR3 is TGCGCCAGCAGCCAGGGACATATGAACTATGGCTACACCTTC. The chain combines TRBV4-3 with TRBJ1-2; TRBD1 might be the D (6 bases). Germline V lookup: CDR1 LGHNA, CDR2 YSLEER. The CDR3 sequence is 14 residues long. V was shortened by 3 bases and J by 2 bases, with 10 bases between the two germline ends.

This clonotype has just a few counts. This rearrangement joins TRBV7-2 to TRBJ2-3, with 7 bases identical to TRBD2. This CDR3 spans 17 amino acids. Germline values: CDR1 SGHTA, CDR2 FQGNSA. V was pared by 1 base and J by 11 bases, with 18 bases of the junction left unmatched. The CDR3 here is CASSLEPGGLQNSGQYF. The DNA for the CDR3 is TGTGCCAGCAGCTTAGAGCCGGGGGGACTACAAAACTCCGGGCAGTATTTT.

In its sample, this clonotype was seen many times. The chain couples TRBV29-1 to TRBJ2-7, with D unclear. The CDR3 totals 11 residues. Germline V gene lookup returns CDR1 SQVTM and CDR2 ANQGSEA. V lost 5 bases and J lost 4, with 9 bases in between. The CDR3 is CSVTVRYEQYF. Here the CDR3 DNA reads TGCAGCGTTACAGTGAGGTACGAGCAGTACTTC.

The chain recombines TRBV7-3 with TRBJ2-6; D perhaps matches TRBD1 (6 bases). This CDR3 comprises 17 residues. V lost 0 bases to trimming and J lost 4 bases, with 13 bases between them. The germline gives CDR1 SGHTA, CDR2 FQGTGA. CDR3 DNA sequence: TGTGCCAGCAGCTTAACCCGGACAGTAAAAGGGGCCAACGTCCTGACTTTC. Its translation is CASSLTRTVKGANVLTF.

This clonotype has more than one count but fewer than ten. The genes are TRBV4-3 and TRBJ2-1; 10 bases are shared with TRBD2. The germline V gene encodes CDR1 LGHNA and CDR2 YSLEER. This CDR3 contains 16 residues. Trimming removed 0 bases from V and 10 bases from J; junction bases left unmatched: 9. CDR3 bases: TGCGCCAGCAGCCAAGATCGGGCCAGCGGGGGGGACGAGCAGTTCTTC. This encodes CASSQDRASGGDEQFF.

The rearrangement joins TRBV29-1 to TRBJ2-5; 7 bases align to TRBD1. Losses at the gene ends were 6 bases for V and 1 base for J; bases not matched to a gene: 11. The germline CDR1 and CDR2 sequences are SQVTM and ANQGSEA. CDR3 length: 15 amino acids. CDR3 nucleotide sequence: TGCAGCGTCCGGACCAGGACAGGCCTCCAAGAGACCCAGTACTTC. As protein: CSVRTRTGLQETQYF.

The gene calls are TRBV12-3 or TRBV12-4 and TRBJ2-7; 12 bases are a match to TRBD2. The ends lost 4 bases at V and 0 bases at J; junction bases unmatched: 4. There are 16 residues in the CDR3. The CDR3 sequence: CASSSRLAGDSYEQYF. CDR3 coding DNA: TGTGCCAGCAGTTCCAGACTAGCGGGGGACTCCTACGAGCAGTACTTC.

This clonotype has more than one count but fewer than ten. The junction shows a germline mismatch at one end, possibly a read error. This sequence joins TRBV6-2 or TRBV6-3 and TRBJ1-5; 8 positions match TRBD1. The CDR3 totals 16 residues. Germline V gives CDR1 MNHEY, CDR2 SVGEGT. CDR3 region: CASSYSLGTGNQPQHF. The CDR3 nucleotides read TGTGCCAGCAGCTACTCACTCGGGACAGGAAATCAGCCCCAGCATTTT.

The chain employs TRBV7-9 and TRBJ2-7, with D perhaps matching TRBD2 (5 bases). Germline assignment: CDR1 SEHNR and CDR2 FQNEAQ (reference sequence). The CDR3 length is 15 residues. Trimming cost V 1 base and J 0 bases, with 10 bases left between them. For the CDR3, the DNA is TGTGCCAGCAGCTTAGTGGTGGGGAGCTCCTACGAGCAGTACTTC. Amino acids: CASSLVVGSSYEQYF.

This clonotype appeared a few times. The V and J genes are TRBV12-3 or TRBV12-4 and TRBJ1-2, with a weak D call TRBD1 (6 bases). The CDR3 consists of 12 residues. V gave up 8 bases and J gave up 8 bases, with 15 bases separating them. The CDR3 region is CASGQGFGGYTF. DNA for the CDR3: TGTGCCAGCGGTCAGGGGTTCGGCGGCTACACCTTC.

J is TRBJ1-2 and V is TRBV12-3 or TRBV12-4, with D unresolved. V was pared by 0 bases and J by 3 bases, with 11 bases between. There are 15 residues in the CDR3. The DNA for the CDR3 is TGTGCCAGCAGTTTAGCGGGCCGTACAGACTATGGCTACACCTTC. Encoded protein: CASSLAGRTDYGYTF.

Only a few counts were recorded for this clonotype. The CDR3 region has the DNA TGTGCCACCAGCAGAGATCGTAGTATTTACAATGAGCAGTTCTTC. Amino acid sequence: CATSRDRSIYNEQFF. V and J are TRBV15 and TRBJ2-1; D gene uncertain. The CDR3 covers 15 residues. V lost 0 bases and J 4 bases, leaving 10 bases between the germline ends. Germline values: CDR1 LNHNV, CDR2 YYDKDF (reference sequence).

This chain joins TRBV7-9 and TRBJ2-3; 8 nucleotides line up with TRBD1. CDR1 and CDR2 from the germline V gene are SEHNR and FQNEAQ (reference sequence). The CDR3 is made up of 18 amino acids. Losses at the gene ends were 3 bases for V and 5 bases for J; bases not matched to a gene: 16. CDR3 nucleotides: TGTGCCAGCAGCTTCAGCAAATTATCAGGGGGCCGAGGAGATACGCAGTATTTT. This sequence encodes CASSFSKLSGGRGDTQYF.

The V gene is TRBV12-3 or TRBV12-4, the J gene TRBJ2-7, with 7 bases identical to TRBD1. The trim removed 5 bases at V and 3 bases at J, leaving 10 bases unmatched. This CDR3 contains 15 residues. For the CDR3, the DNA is TGTGCCAGCAGTGCAAGACAGGGAAGGCTCTACGAGCAGTACTTC. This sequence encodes CASSARQGRLYEQYF.

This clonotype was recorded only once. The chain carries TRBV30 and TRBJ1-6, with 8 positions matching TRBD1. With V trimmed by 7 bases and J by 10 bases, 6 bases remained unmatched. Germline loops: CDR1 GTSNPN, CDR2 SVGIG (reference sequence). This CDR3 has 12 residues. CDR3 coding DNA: TGTGCCTCCGACAGGGGTTCATCACCCCTCCACTTT. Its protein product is CASDRGSSPLHF.

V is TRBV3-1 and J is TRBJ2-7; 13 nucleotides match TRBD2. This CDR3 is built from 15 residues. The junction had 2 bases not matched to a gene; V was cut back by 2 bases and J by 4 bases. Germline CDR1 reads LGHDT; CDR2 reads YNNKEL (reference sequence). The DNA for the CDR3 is TGTGCCAGCAGCCAAACTAGCGGGGGGGAGTACGAGCAGTACTTC. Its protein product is CASSQTSGGEYEQYF.

CDR3 residues: CASSYSRRGAAYNEQFF. For the CDR3, the DNA is TGTGCCAGCAGTTACTCGAGACGGGGGGCGGCATACAATGAGCAGTTCTTC. V gene TRBV6-2 or TRBV6-3 combines with J gene TRBJ2-1, with D possibly being TRBD2 (7 bases). Germline-derived CDR1 and CDR2 are MNHEY and SVGEGT. Trimming left V 0 bases short and J 4 bases short, with 16 bases between. The CDR3 is 17 residues long.

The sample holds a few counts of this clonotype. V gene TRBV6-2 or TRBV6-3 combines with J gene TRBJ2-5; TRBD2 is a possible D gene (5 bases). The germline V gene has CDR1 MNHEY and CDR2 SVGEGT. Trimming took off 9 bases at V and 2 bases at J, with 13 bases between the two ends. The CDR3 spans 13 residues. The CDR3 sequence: CASSGGAQETQYF. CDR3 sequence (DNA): TGTGCCAGTTCCGGAGGAGCGCAAGAGACCCAGTACTTC.

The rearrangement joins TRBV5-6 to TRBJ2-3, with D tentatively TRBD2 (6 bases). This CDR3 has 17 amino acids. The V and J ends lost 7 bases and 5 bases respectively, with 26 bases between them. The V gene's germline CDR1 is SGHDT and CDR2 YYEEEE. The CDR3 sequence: CASGLRGGTGEEDTQYF. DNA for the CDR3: TGTGCCAGCGGCCTCCGCGGCGGGACGGGAGAAGAAGATACGCAGTATTTT. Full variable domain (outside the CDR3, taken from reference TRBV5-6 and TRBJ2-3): DAGVTQSPTHLIKTRGQQVTLRCSPKSGHDTVSWYQQALGQGPQFIFQYYEEEERQRGNFPDRFSGHQFPNYSSELNVNALLLGDSALYLCASGLRGGTGEEDTQYFGPGTRLTVL.

Here the CDR3 DNA reads TGTGCCAGCAGCCCCGGGGGGCAGGGGAGAACCTACGAGCAGTACTTC. Its translation: CASSPGGQGRTYEQYF. This rearrangement joins TRBV11-3 to TRBJ2-5; the D gene is possibly TRBD2 (7 bases). Near its end, the DNA agrees better with TRBJ2-7, so the J call may be wrong. Germline V gene data show CDR1 as SGHNT and CDR2 as YENEEA. The CDR3 is 16 amino acids.